Listed here is a single T cell receptor beta chain. Its antigen remains unknown. The data were taken from a study of T cell responses to AZD1222 COVID-19 vaccine. The study, taken as a whole, reports: Just five to seven people given AZD1222 tested seropositive at baseline. Only after the peak T cell response were repertoires sampled.

The CDR3 has 15 residues. CDR1 and CDR2 from the germline V gene are MNHNS and SASEGT. V was pared by 1 base and J by 2 bases, with 9 bases between. TCRdb keeps only in-frame clones here, not all; method: immunoSEQ multiplex PCR. There are approximately 150,000 clones in the sample; under 90% occur only once, and around 1.6% lies in the top ten. This chain uses TRBV6-1 with TRBJ1-3; tentative D call: TRBD1 (6 bases). The receptor was isolated from an adult who received the AZD1222 COVID-19 vaccine. Specimen: peripheral blood, collected 28 days after the second AZD1222 dose. As DNA, the CDR3 is TGTGCCAGCAGTGAAGGGTGGACAGCTGGAAACACCATATATTTT. This gives the protein CASSEGWTAGNTIYF.